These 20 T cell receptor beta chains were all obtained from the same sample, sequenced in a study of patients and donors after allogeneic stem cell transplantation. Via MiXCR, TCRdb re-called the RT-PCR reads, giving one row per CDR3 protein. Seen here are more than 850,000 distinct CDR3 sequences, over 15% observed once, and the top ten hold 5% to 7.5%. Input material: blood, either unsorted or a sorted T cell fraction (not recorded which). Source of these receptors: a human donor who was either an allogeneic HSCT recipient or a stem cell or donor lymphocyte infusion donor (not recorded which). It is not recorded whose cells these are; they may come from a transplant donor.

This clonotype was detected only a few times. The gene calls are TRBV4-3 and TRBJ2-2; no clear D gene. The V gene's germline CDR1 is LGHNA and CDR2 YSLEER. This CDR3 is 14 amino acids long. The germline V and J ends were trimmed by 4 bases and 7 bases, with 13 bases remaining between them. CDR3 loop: CASSREDTLGELFF. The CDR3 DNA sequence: TGCGCCAGCAGCCGGGAAGATACCCTCGGGGAGCTGTTTTTT.

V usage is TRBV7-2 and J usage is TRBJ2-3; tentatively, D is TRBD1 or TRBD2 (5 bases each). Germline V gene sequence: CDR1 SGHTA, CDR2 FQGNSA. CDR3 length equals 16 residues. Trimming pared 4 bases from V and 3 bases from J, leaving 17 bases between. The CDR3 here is CASSSSRRGPTDTQYF. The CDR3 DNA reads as TGTGCCAGCAGCTCGAGTCGTCGGGGCCCAACAGATACGCAGTATTTT.

DNA for the CDR3: TGCAGTGCTAGGGCGGGGGGTAGCAACAATGAGCAGTTCTTC. It specifies CSARAGGSNNEQFF. The genes are TRBV20-1 and TRBJ2-1, with TRBD2 matching 8 bases. CDR1 DFQATT and CDR2 SNEGSKA come from the germline V gene (reference sequence). The CDR3 is 14 residues long. The V gene end was trimmed by 3 bases and the J gene end by 5 bases; junction bases not matched to a gene: 6.

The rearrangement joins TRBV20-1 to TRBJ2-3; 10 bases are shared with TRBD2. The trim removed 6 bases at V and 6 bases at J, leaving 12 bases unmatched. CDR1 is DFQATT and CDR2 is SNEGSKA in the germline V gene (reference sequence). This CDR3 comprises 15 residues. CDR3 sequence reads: CSAPDQREGPDTQYF. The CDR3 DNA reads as TGCAGTGCCCCAGACCAGCGGGAGGGCCCGGATACGCAGTATTTT.

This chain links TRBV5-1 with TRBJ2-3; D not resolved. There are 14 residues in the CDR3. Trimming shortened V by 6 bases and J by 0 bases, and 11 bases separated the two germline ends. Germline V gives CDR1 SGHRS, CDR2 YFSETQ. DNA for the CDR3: TGCGCCAGCACCTGGGGTACTAGCACAGATACGCAGTATTTT. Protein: CASTWGTSTDTQYF.

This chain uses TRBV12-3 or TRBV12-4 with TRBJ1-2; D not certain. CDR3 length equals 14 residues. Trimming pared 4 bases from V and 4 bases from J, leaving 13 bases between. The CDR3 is CASSSTAESYGYTF. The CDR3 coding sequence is TGTGCCAGCAGTTCCACCGCGGAGTCCTATGGCTACACCTTC.

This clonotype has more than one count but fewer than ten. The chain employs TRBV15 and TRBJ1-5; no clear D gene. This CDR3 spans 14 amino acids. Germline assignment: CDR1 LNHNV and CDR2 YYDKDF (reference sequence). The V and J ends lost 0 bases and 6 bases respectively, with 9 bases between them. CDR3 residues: CATSRDQDPQPQHF. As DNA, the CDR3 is TGTGCCACCAGCAGAGATCAGGATCCTCAGCCCCAGCATTTT.

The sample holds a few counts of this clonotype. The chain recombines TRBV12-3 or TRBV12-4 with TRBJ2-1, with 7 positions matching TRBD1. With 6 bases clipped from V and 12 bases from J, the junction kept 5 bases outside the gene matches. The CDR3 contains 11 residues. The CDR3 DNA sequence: TGTGCCAGCAGACAGGGACAGCCGCAGTTCTTC. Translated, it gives CASRQGQPQFF.

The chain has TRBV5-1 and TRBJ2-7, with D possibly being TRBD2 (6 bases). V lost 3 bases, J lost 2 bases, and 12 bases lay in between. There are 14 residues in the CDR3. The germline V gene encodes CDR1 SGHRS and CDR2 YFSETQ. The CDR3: CASSSEGAPYEQYF. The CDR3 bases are TGCGCCAGCAGCTCGGAGGGAGCCCCCTACGAGCAGTACTTC.

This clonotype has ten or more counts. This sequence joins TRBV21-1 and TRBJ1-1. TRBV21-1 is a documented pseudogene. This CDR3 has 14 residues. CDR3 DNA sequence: TGTGCCAGCAGCAAACTCAGCCTGAACACTGAAGCTTTCTTT. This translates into CASSKLSLNTEAFF.

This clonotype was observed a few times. The CDR3 loop is CASRETVLNTEAFF. The CDR3 DNA reads as TGTGCCAGCAGGGAGACAGTCTTGAACACTGAAGCTTTCTTT. The gene calls are TRBV6-1 and TRBJ1-1, with D possibly TRBD1 on 5 matching bases. In germline, CDR1 is MNHNS, CDR2 SASEGT. The CDR3 has 14 residues. The V end lost 6 bases, the J end lost 0 bases, and 11 bases lay between the germline ends.

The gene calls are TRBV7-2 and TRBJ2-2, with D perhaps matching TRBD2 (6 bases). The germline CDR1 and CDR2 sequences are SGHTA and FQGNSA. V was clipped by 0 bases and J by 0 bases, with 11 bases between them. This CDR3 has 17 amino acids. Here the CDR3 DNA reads TGTGCCAGCAGCTTAGCGTCGGCGGGACCGAACACCGGGGAGCTGTTTTTT. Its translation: CASSLASAGPNTGELFF.

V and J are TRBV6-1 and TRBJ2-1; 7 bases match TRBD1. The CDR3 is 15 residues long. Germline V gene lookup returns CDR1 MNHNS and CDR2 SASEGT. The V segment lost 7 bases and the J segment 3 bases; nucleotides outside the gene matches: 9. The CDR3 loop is CASKGDSTIYNEQFF. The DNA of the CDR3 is TGTGCCAGCAAGGGGGACAGCACAATCTACAATGAGCAGTTCTTC.

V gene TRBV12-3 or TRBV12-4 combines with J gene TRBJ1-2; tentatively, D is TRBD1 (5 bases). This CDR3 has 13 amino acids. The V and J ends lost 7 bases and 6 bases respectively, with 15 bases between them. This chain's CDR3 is CASTQTVPNGYTF. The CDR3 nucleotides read TGTGCCAGCACCCAGACAGTCCCAAATGGCTACACCTTC.

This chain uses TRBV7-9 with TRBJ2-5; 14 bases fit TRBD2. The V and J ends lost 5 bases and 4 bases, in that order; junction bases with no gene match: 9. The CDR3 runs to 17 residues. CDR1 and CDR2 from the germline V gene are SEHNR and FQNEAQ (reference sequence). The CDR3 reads CASSATGTSGSGETQYF. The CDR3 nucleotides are TGTGCCAGCAGCGCGACCGGGACTAGCGGGAGTGGAGAGACCCAGTACTTC.

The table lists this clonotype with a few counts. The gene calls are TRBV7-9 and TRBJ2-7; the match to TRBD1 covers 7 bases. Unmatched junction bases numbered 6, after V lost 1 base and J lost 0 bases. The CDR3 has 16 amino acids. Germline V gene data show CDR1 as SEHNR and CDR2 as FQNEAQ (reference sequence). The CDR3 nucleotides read TGTGCCAGCAGCTTAGATACAGGGGCCTACTCCTACGAGCAGTACTTC. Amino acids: CASSLDTGAYSYEQYF.

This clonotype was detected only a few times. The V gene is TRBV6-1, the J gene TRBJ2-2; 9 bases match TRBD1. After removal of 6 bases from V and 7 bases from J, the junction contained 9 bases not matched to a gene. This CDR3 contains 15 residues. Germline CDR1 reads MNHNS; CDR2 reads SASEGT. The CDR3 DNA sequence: TGTGCCAGCAGCCCAGGACAGGGGTTAGTCGGGGAGCTGTTTTTT. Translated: CASSPGQGLVGELFF.

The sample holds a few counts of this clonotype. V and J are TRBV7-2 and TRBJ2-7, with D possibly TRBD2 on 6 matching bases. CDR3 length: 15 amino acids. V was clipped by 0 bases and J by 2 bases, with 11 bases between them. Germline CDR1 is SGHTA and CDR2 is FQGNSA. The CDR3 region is CASSLAGSGAYEQYF. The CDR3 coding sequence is TGTGCCAGCAGCTTAGCAGGTAGCGGAGCCTACGAGCAGTACTTC.

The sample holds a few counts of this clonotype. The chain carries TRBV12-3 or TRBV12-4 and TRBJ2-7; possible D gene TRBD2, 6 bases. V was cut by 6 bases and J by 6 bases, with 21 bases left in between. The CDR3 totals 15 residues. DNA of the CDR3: TGTGCCAGCAGCAGGGACTCCCTCCGTTCGCGCGAGCAGTACTTC. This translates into CASSRDSLRSREQYF.

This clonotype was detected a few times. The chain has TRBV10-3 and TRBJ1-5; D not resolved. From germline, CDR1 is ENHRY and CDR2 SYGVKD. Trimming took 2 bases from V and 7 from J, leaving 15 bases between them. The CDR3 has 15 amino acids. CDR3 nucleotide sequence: TGTGCCATCAGTGAGAACTCAGGCATTGGCCAGCCCCAGCATTTT. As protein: CAISENSGIGQPQHF.